A selection of T cell receptor beta chains follows, all from one sample in a study of somatic mutations in cytotoxic T cells in rheumatoid arthritis. Some clones are missing from TCRdb's copy, which holds only in-frame ones; the method was immunoSEQ multiplex PCR. The profile shows about 18,000 clones, approximately 80% of them singletons. The sequenced sample consisted of CD8+ T cells sorted from blood. All receptors come from an adult with rheumatoid arthritis. Both conserved end residues are part of each CDR3. Fields, in order: D gene, J gene, clone size, V gene, CDR3 DNA, CDR3 protein. A D gene is named only where the DNA matches it firmly. Some rows have no size entry. The others give once, few or many, or a class for an expanded clone.

NA	TRBJ1-2	NA	TRBV2	TGTGCCAGCAGTGCAGAGATCAGGGCCTATGGCTACACCTTC	CASSAEIRAYGYTF
NA	TRBJ2-7	once	TRBV10-3	TGTGCCACCACGACCCCATACGAGCAGTACTTC	CATTTPYEQYF
NA	TRBJ2-4	NA	TRBV11-3	TGTGCCAGCAGCCCCCGGGGGTCTGAAAACATTCAGTACTTC	CASSPRGSENIQYF
NA	TRBJ1-1	NA	TRBV6-6	TGTGCCAGCAAGTGGACAGCAATCGCCGAAGCTTTCTTT	CASKWTAIAEAFF
NA	TRBJ1-1	NA	TRBV30	TGTGCCTGGAGTGTACAGGACAACACTGAAGCTTTCTTT	CAWSVQDNTEAFF
NA	TRBJ2-5	NA	TRBV6-5	TGTGCCAGCAGTTACCCTAGTTCTGAGACCCAGTACTTC	CASSYPSSETQYF
TRBD1	TRBJ1-2	NA	TRBV7-9	TGTGCCAGCAGCTTAGCGTCTCAGGGGGGCTATGGCTACACCTTC	CASSLASQGGYGYTF
TRBD2	TRBJ2-7	NA	TRBV13	TGTGCCAGCAGCCTTAGCGGGGGAAGCTCCTACGAGCAGTACTTC	CASSLSGGSSYEQYF
NA	TRBJ2-1	NA	TRBV13	TGTGCCAGCAGCTTAGGCGGTTTCGCTGGAGGTGAGCAGTTCTTC	CASSLGGFAGGEQFF
TRBD2	TRBJ2-1	NA	TRBV7-8	TGTGCCAGCAGCCCGGGACTAGCGTATGGGAATGAGCAGTTCTTC	CASSPGLAYGNEQFF
NA	TRBJ2-3	NA	TRBV6-4	TGTGCCAGCAGTGACTCATCGGGTACTAGCACAGATACGCAGTATTTT	CASSDSSGTSTDTQYF